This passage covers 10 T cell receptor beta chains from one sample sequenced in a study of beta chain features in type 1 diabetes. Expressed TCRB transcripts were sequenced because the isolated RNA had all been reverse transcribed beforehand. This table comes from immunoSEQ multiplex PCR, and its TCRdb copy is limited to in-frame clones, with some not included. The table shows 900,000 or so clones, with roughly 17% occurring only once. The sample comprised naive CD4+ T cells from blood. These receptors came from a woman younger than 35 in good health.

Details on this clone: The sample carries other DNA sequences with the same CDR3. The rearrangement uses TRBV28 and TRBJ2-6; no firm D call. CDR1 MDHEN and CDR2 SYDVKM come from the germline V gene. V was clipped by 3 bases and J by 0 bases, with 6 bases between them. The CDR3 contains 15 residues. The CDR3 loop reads CASSLGSSGANVLTF. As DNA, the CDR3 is TGTGCCAGCAGTTTGGGCAGCTCTGGGGCCAACGTCCTGACTTTC.

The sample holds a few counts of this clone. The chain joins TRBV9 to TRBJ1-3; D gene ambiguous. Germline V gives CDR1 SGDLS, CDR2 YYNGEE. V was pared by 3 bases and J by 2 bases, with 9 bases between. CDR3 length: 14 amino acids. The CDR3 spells CASSGESTGNTIYF. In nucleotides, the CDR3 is TGTGCCAGCAGCGGAGAATCTACTGGAAACACCATATATTTT.

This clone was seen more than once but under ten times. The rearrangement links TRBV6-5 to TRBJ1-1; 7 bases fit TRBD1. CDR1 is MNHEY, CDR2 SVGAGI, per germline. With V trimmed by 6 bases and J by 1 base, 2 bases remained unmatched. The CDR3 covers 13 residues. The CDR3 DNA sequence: TGTGCCAGCAGGACAGGGCGGAACACTGAAGCTTTCTTT. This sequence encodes CASRTGRNTEAFF.

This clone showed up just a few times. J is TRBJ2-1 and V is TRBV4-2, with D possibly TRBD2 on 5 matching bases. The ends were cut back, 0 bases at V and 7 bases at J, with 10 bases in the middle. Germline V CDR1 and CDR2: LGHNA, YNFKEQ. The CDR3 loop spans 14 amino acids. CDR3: CASSQEMSGNEQFF. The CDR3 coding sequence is TGTGCCAGCAGCCAAGAAATGTCGGGGAATGAGCAGTTCTTC.

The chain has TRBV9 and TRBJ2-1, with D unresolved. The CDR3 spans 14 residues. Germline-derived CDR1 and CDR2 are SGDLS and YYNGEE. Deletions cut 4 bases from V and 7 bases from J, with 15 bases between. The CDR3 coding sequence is TGTGCCAGCAGCTCCGTCCGCGGCTTAAATGAGCAGTTCTTC. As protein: CASSSVRGLNEQFF.

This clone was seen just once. CDR3 sequence (DNA): TGTGCCAGCAGCTCCATGACAGGGATGGACACCGGGGAGCTGTTTTTT. Residues: CASSSMTGMDTGELFF. This sequence joins TRBV5-4 and TRBJ2-2; 7 positions agree with TRBD1. Germline V gene lookup returns CDR1 SGHNT and CDR2 YYREEE (reference sequence). The CDR3 extends over 16 amino acids. The ends lost 3 bases at V and 3 bases at J; junction bases unmatched: 8.

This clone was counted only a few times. CDR3 sequence reads: CSVLSARDYEQYF. DNA of the CDR3: TGCAGCGTTCTTAGCGCCAGGGACTACGAGCAGTACTTC. V is TRBV29-1 and J is TRBJ2-7; D is possibly TRBD1 or TRBD2 (5 bases each). The V end was cut by 5 bases, the J end by 3 bases, with 14 bases between. The germline CDR1 and CDR2 sequences are SQVTM and ANQGSEA. The CDR3 extends over 13 amino acids.

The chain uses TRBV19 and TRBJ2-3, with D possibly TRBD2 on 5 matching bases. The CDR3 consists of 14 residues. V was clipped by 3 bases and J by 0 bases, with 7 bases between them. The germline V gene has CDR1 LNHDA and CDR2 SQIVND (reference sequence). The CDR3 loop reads CASSISVSTDTQYF. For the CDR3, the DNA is TGTGCCAGTAGTATTAGCGTAAGCACAGATACGCAGTATTTT.

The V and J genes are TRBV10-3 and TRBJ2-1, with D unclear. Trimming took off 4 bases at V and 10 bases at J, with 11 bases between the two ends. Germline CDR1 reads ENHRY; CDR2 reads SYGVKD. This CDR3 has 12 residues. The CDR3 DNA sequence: TGTGCCATCAGTGTTAGCTCCCGGGAGCAGTTCTTC. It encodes CAISVSSREQFF.

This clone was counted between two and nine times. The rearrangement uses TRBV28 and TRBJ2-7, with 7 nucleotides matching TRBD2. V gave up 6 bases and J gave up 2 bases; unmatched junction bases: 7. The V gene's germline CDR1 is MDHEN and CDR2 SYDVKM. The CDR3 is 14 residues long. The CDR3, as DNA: TGTGCCAGCAGCCCGAGCGGGATTACCTACGAGCAGTACTTC. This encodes CASSPSGITYEQYF.